This is a list of T cell receptor beta chains from one sample in a study of T cells in Graves' hyperthyroidism and ophthalmopathy. TCRdb reprocessed the multiplex PCR reads with MiXCR, giving one entry per CDR3 protein. Of about half a million distinct CDR3 sequences listed, roughly 20% are singletons. Material: blood. These receptor sequences come from a man aged 18 to 30 with Graves' hyperthyroidism. CDR3s include the opening cysteine and the closing phenylalanine or tryptophan. Each record gives: clone size, J gene, D gene, V gene, CDR3 protein, CDR3 DNA. The D gene is left open where the match is weak. For some rows the clone size is stated as once, few or many, or as a class when expanded; others skip it.

many | TRBJ2-5 | NA | TRBV9 | CASSEGPPETQYF | TGTGCCAGCAGCGAGGGTCCGCCGGAGACCCAGTACTTC
few | TRBJ2-7 | NA | TRBV11-2 | CASSRLVLRGVPYEQYF | TGTGCCAGCAGCCGACTAGTTTTGAGGGGGGTTCCCTACGAGCAGTACTTC
many | TRBJ1-2 | NA | TRBV12-5 | CASGLGRFYGYTF | TGTGCTAGTGGTTTAGGGAGGTTCTATGGCTACACCTTC
many | TRBJ1-1 | NA | TRBV19 | CASSIDQAYTEAFF | TGTGCCAGTAGTATAGATCAAGCCTACACTGAAGCTTTCTTT
many | TRBJ1-1 | NA | TRBV12-5 | CASGLVAGRQMNTEAFF | TGTGCTAGTGGTTTGGTAGCTGGCAGACAGATGAACACTGAAGCTTTCTTT
many | TRBJ1-1 | NA | TRBV3-1 | CASSHSAGKAFF | TGTGCCAGCAGCCATTCGGCGGGGAAAGCTTTCTTT
many | TRBJ1-1 | NA | TRBV6-1 | CASSGTEAFF | TGTGCCAGCTCGGGGACTGAAGCTTTCTTT
many | TRBJ2-5 | TRBD2 | TRBV27 | CASRLAGGETQYF | TGTGCCAGCAGACTAGCGGGGGGGGAGACCCAGTACTTC
NA | TRBJ2-7 | TRBD2 | TRBV6-5 | CASSYGGRDSSYEQYF | TGTGCCAGCAGTTACGGCGGGAGGGATAGCTCCTACGAGCAGTACTTC
NA | TRBJ1-1 | NA | TRBV11-1 | CASSLAVGANTEAFF | TGTGCCAGCAGCTTAGCGGTAGGGGCGAACACTGAAGCTTTCTTT
many | TRBJ2-4 | NA | TRBV12-3/TRBV12-4 | CASRGTVGGIKYF | TGTGCCAGCAGGGGGACAGTCGGGGGCATTAAGTACTTC
few | TRBJ1-2 | NA | TRBV2 | CASSKDPNYGYTF | TGTGCCAGCTCTAAAGACCCTAACTATGGCTACACCTTC
NA | TRBJ2-6 | NA | TRBV15 | CATSRTVYSGANVLTF | TGTGCCACCAGCCGGACAGTCTACTCTGGGGCCAACGTCCTGACTTTC
few | TRBJ2-2 | NA | TRBV6-1 | CASGGTDGELFF | TGTGCCAGCGGCGGGACGGACGGGGAGCTGTTTTTT
many | TRBJ2-5 | NA | TRBV28 | CASGKPKMLGWETQYF | TGTGCCAGCGGCAAACCTAAGATGTTGGGCTGGGAGACCCAGTACTTC
many | TRBJ1-1 | TRBD1 | TRBV11-2 | CASSSRQGVVRGTEAFF | TGTGCCAGCAGCTCTAGACAGGGTGTCGTTCGTGGCACTGAAGCTTTCTTT
many | TRBJ1-5 | NA | TRBV12-3/TRBV12-4 | CASSFRGGGNQPQHF | TGTGCCAGCAGTTTCAGGGGTGGCGGCAATCAGCCCCAGCATTTT
many | TRBJ1-1 | NA | TRBV19 | CASSFAGTWSTEAFF | TGTGCCAGTAGCTTCGCCGGGACGTGGAGCACTGAAGCTTTCTTT
NA | TRBJ2-7 | NA | TRBV5-1 | CASSLDGVGSYEQYF | TGCGCCAGCAGCTTGGATGGGGTAGGTTCCTACGAGCAGTACTTC
few | TRBJ2-7 | NA | TRBV12-3/TRBV12-4 | CASSFGLNYEQYF | TGTGCCAGCAGTTTCGGCCTCAACTACGAGCAGTACTTC
NA | TRBJ2-2 | NA | TRBV7-6 | CASSLIIGVDATGELFF | TGTGCCAGCAGCTTAATCATTGGGGTTGATGCGACCGGGGAGCTGTTTTTT
many | TRBJ1-2 | NA | TRBV27 | CASSSQSPHYGYTF | TGTGCCAGCAGTTCCCAGTCGCCTCACTATGGCTACACCTTC
NA | TRBJ2-6 | NA | TRBV7-2 | CASSSGVSGANVLTF | TGTGCCAGCAGCTCGGGGGTCTCTGGGGCCAACGTCCTGACTTTC
many | TRBJ1-1 | TRBD1 | TRBV7-6 | CASSPWFGQANTEAFF | TGTGCCAGCAGCCCGTGGTTCGGACAGGCGAACACTGAAGCTTTCTTT
NA | TRBJ1-5 | NA | TRBV6-5 | CASSSREGGQPQHF | TGTGCCAGCAGTAGTCGAGAGGGTGGACAGCCCCAGCATTTT
many | TRBJ2-7 | NA | TRBV7-8 | CASSPPRDGSYEQYF | TGTGCCAGCAGCCCCCCGCGGGACGGATCCTACGAGCAGTACTTC
many | TRBJ2-7 | NA | TRBV9 | CASSPRPSSYEQYF | TGTGCCAGCAGCCCCCGCCCGAGCTCCTACGAGCAGTACTTC
many | TRBJ1-5 | NA | TRBV5-8 | CASSAGKGLDSNQPQHF | TGTGCCAGCAGCGCGGGAAAAGGTTTAGATAGCAATCAGCCCCAGCATTTT
many | TRBJ1-1 | NA | TRBV5-5 | CASSLGRLFVGVEAFF | TGTGCCAGCAGCTTGGGGCGCCTGTTCGTGGGGGTTGAAGCTTTCTTT
many | TRBJ1-1 | NA | TRBV10-3 | CAITERGTDSAEAFF | TGTGCCATCACCGAGAGGGGGACCGACTCTGCTGAAGCTTTCTTT
few | TRBJ1-6 | NA | TRBV6-1 | CASAKQGRNNSPLHF | TGTGCCAGTGCTAAACAGGGAAGGAATAATTCACCCCTCCACTTT
few | TRBJ1-5 | NA | TRBV28 | CASSLVDFRGAGQPQHF | TGTGCCAGCAGTCTGGTGGACTTCAGGGGAGCGGGCCAGCCCCAGCATTTT
NA | TRBJ2-3 | TRBD2 | TRBV15 | CATSSLTSGGAGDTQYF | TGTGCCACCAGCTCCCTGACTAGCGGGGGGGCCGGAGATACACAGTATTTT
few | TRBJ1-2 | NA | TRBV4-1 | CASSQGLSGYTF | TGCGCCAGCAGCCAAGGGTTAAGTGGCTACACCTTC
few | TRBJ2-7 | NA | TRBV5-1 | CASRTDTLPSYEQYF | TGCGCCAGCAGGACGGACACCTTACCCTCCTACGAGCAGTACTTC